Listed here are 15 T cell receptor beta chains from one sample, sequenced in a study of CD8+CD57+ T cells in acquired aplastic anemia. For sequencing, patients were chosen who had shown expansion of CD8+CD57+ cells by flow cytometry. The TCR beta profiling, which covered VDJ combination and CDR3 sequence, was carried out using genomic DNA as the template. TCRdb re-derived calls from the reads in MiXCR, one entry per CDR3 protein. The profile shows over 150,000 distinct CDR3 sequences, 40% to 55% of them singletons. The sequencing sample was made of sorted CD4+, CD8+, or CD8+CD57+ T cells (not recorded which) from PBMCs. These receptors all come from a human donor with aplastic anemia.

This clonotype appeared a few times. The chain carries TRBV12-3 or TRBV12-4 and TRBJ1-4; 11 bases agree with TRBD1. This CDR3 is built from 17 residues. J was trimmed by 8 bases and V by 5 bases; bases with no gene match: 13. In DNA form, the CDR3 reads TGTGCCAGCAGTCTACCGAAAAGGACAGGGGGCTCAGAAAAACTGTTTTTT. This codes for CASSLPKRTGGSEKLFF.

Only a few counts were recorded for this clonotype. The rearrangement joins TRBV6-2 or TRBV6-3 to TRBJ1-4, with TRBD1 as a possible D gene (5 bases). CDR1 is MNHEY and CDR2 is SVGEGT in the germline V gene. The ends were cut back, 5 bases at V and 8 bases at J, with 15 bases in the middle. The CDR3 contains 14 residues. DNA of the CDR3: TGTGCCAGCAGTGGGGGGGGGGTTCGAGAAAAACTGTTTTTT. Translation: CASSGGGVREKLFF.

Many counts were recorded for this clonotype. The gene calls are TRBV2 and TRBJ1-1, with D hard to call. Germline lookup yields CDR1 SNHLY and CDR2 FYNNEI. The CDR3 is 13 residues long. The ends were cut back, 1 base at V and 1 base at J, with 4 bases in the middle. This CDR3 is CASSEEQNTEAFF. CDR3 DNA sequence: TGTGCCAGCAGTGAAGAGCAGAACACTGAAGCTTTCTTT.

The chain is built from TRBV12-3 or TRBV12-4 and TRBJ1-1; D is possibly TRBD1 (6 bases). CDR3 length equals 16 residues. The ends were cut back, 7 bases at V and 2 bases at J, with 20 bases in the middle. In DNA form, the CDR3 reads TGTGCCAGCACCACGGTCCCAGGGGCGGGAAACACTGAAGCTTTCTTT. Residues: CASTTVPGAGNTEAFF.

The V and J genes are TRBV29-1 and TRBJ1-1; 12 bases agree with TRBD1. J gave up 11 bases and V 3 bases, and 16 bases lay outside the gene matches. The CDR3 sequence is 16 residues long. Germline V gives CDR1 SQVTM, CDR2 ANQGSEA. The CDR3 DNA reads as TGCAGCGTTGAGCACAACGCGGGACAGGGGGCTCGTACGGCTTTCTTT. Encoded protein: CSVEHNAGQGARTAFF. Full variable domain (remainder filled in from reference TRBV29-1 and TRBJ1-1): SAVISQKPSRDICQRGTSLTIQCQVDSQVTMMFWYRQQPGQSLTLIATANQGSEATYESGFVIDKFPISRPNLTFSTLTVSNMSPEDSSIYLCSVEHNAGQGARTAFFGQGTRLTVV.

V and J are TRBV20-1 and TRBJ2-3, with 9 bases lining up with TRBD2. The CDR3 loop spans 14 amino acids. The V gene end was trimmed by 7 bases and the J gene end by 1 base; junction bases not matched to a gene: 6. The germline V gene has CDR1 DFQATT and CDR2 SNEGSKA (reference sequence). The CDR3: CSVTERGGTDTQYF. The DNA for the CDR3 is TGCAGTGTTACTGAGCGGGGGGGCACAGATACGCAGTATTTT.

About this clonotype itself: A read error is possible here, since a much larger clone lies one base away. The gene calls are TRBV5-1 and TRBJ2-6; the D gene is possibly TRBD2 (6 bases). The CDR3 covers 16 residues. Germline loops: CDR1 SGHRS, CDR2 YFSETQ. V was trimmed by 0 bases and J by 2 bases, leaving 9 bases between them. CDR3 loop: CASSLGREAGANVLTF. The CDR3 nucleotides are TGCGCCAGCAGCTTGGGTAGGGAGGCTGGGGCCAACGTCCTGACTTTC. Combining the CDR3 with reference TRBV5-1 and TRBJ2-6 gives the whole variable domain KAGVTQTPRYLIKTRGQQVTLSCSPISGHRSVSWYQQTPGQGLQFLFEYFSETQRNKGNFPGRFSGRQFSNSRSEMNVSTLELGDSALYLCASSLGREAGANVLTFGAGSRLTVL.

This clonotype was seen at least ten times. The chain uses TRBV9 and TRBJ1-5; no reliable D call. The CDR3 is 14 amino acids. From germline, CDR1 is SGDLS and CDR2 YYNGEE. V was cut by 0 bases and J by 3 bases, with 7 bases left in between. The chain's CDR3 is CASSVAGPNQPQHF. CDR3 sequence (DNA): TGTGCCAGCAGCGTAGCGGGTCCCAATCAGCCCCAGCATTTT. The full variable domain, rest sourced from reference TRBV9 and TRBJ1-5, is DSGVTQTPKHLITATGQRVTLRCSPRSGDLSVYWYQQSLDQGLQFLIQYYNGEERAKGNILERFSAQQFPDLHSELNLSSLELGDSALYFCASSVAGPNQPQHFGDGTRLSIL.

This clonotype appeared many times. This chain connects TRBV2 to TRBJ1-1; D not resolved. V was trimmed by 4 bases and J by 1 base, leaving 10 bases between them. This CDR3 has 14 amino acids. Per germline, CDR1 SNHLY and CDR2 FYNNEI. CDR3 sequence (DNA): TGTGCCAGCAGTGCTCCCGTTGGGAACACTGAAGCTTTCTTT. Amino acids: CASSAPVGNTEAFF.

Concerning this clonotype: A much larger clone differs from this one at a single base, so this may be a read error. The chain combines TRBV5-1 with TRBJ2-5, with a weak D call TRBD1 (5 bases). The CDR3 covers 14 residues. Germline loops: CDR1 SGHRS, CDR2 YFSETQ. For the CDR3, the DNA is TGCGCCAGTAGTATTCAGGGATCCCAAGGGACCCAGTACTTC. Translated, it gives CASSIQGSQGTQYF.

As to this clonotype: It may be a read error: a sequence one base away is much more abundant. As the CDR3 is not closed by the conserved phenylalanine or tryptophan, this likely results from a read error. In DNA, the CDR3 is TGTGCCAGCAGACCCCGACCCGGGGGCGAGACCCAGTACTCC. Residues: CASRPRPGGETQYS. The chain links TRBV5-8 to TRBJ2-5; perhaps D is TRBD1 or TRBD2 (6 bases each). The germline V and J ends were trimmed by 5 bases and 5 bases, with 16 bases remaining between them. Germline CDR1 is SGHTS and CDR2 is YDEGEE. This CDR3 region has 14 residues.

The DNA for the CDR3 is TGTGCCAGCAGCTTAGTACGGGCAGGATATCAGCCCCAGTACTTC. Translated: CASSLVRAGYQPQYF. The genes are TRBV7-2 and TRBJ2-5, with D unclear. The germline V gene has CDR1 SGHTA and CDR2 FQGNSA. CDR3 length equals 15 residues. The V end was cut by 1 base, the J end by 9 bases, with 18 bases between.

The CDR3 DNA sequence: TGTGCCAGCAGCCAAGATTGGCAGGGGGGCCATGATCAGCCCCAGCATTTT. Its protein product is CASSQDWQGGHDQPQHF. This chain links TRBV4-2 with TRBJ1-5, with 7 bases lining up with TRBD1. The CDR3 extends over 17 amino acids. The V and J ends lost 0 bases and 5 bases, in that order; junction bases with no gene match: 10. Germline CDR1 is LGHNA and CDR2 is YNFKEQ.

The V and J genes are TRBV18 and TRBJ1-5, with D perhaps matching TRBD1 (5 bases). The germline V gene has CDR1 KGHSH and CDR2 LQKENI. The ends were cut back, 1 base at V and 5 bases at J, with 12 bases in the middle. The CDR3 extends over 15 amino acids. The DNA of the CDR3 is TGTGCCAGCTCACCACGACACCAGGGCCATCAGCCCCAGCATTTT. It codes for CASSPRHQGHQPQHF. The full variable domain, with the rest looked up from reference TRBV18 and TRBJ1-5, is NAGVMQNPRHLVRRRGQEARLRCSPMKGHSHVYWYRQLPEEGLKFMVYLQKENIIDESGMPKERFSAEFPKEGPSILRIQQVVRGDSAAYFCASSPRHQGHQPQHFGDGTRLSIL.

This clonotype was recorded at least ten times. V usage is TRBV5-1 and J usage is TRBJ2-3; perhaps TRBD2 as D (5 bases). The CDR3 is made up of 15 amino acids. V lost 2 bases and J 5 bases, leaving 15 bases between the germline ends. Germline CDR1 reads SGHRS; CDR2 reads YFSETQ. CDR3 in DNA: TGCGCCAGCAGCTTCCGACTGGAGGCCATAGATACGCAGTATTTT. It encodes CASSFRLEAIDTQYF.